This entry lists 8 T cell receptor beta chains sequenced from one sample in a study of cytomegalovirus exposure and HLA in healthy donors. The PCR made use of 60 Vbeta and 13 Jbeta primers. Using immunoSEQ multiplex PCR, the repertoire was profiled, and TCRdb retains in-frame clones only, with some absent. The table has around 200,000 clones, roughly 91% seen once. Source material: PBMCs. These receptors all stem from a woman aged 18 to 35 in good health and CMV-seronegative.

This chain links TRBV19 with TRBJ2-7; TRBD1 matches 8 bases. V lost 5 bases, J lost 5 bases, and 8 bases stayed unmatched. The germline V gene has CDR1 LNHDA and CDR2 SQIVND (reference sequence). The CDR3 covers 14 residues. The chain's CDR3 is CASSFPDRVNEQYF. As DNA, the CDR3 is TGTGCCAGTAGTTTTCCGGACAGGGTTAACGAGCAGTACTTC.

The CDR3 nucleotides are TGTGCCAGCAGCTTCTTAGCGGGAGGTCGTGACGAGCAGTACTTC. Residues: CASSFLAGGRDEQYF. J is TRBJ2-7 and V is TRBV11-2; 10 positions agree with TRBD2. Trimming took 3 bases from V and 5 from J; bases not matched to a gene: 7. The germline CDR1 and CDR2 sequences are SGHAT and FQNNGV. The CDR3 is 15 amino acids.

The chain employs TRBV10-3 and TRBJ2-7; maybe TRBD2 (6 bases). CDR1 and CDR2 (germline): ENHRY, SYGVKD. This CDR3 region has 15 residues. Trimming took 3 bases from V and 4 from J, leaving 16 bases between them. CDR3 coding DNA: TGTGCCATCAGTGATTGGAGGCGAGGGACTTACGAGCAGTACTTC. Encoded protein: CAISDWRRGTYEQYF.

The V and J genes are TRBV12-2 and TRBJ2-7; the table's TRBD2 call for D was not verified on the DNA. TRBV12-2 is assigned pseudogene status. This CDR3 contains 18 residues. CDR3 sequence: CASRSTTSGGWSSYEQYF. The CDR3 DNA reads TGTGCAAGTCGCTCCACGACTAGCGGGGGTTGGAGCTCCTACGAGCAGTACTTC.

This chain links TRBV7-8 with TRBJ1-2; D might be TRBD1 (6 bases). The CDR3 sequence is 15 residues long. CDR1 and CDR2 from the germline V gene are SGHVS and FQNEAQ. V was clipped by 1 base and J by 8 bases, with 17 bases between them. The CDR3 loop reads CASSLGGQGWRGYTF. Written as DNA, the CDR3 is TGTGCCAGCAGCTTAGGGGGGCAGGGATGGCGCGGCTACACCTTC.

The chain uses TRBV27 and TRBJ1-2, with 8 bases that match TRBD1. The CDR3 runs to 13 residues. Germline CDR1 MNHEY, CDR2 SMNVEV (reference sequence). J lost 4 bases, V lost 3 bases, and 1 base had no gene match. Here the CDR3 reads CASSFDRGYGYTF. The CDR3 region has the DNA TGTGCCAGCAGTTTTGACAGGGGCTATGGCTACACCTTC.

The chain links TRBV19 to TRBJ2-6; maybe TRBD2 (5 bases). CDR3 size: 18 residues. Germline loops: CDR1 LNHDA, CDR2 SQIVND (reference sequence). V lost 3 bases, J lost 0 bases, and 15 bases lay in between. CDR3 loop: CASSMTTGWYSGANVLTF. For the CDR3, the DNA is TGTGCCAGTAGTATGACGACGGGGTGGTACTCTGGGGCCAACGTCCTGACTTTC.

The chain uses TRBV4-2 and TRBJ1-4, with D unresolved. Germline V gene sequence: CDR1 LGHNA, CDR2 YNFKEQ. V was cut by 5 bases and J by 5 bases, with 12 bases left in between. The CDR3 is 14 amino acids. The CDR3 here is CASSRGRYNEKLFF. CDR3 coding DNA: TGTGCCAGCAGCAGAGGTCGGTACAATGAAAAACTGTTTTTT.